This TCR beta chain was identified during a study of CD8 T cells in ankylosing spondylitis. TCRdb reprocessed the 5' RACE reads with MiXCR, giving one entry per CDR3 protein. The sample yields about 160,000 distinct CDR3 sequences, about 42% seen once. Study-level findings and limits: Matched synovial fluid from ankylosing spondylitis patients was reported to be enriched for disease-linked clones. Certain motif variants had earlier been reported in reactive arthritis synovial fluid and blood.

As regards this clonotype: Its antigen is unknown.

The CDR3 is made up of 17 amino acids. Germline V gene sequence: CDR1 LNHDA, CDR2 SQIVND (reference sequence). The V and J ends lost 4 bases and 0 bases respectively, with 19 bases between them. The sequenced material came from synovial fluid, either unsorted or a sorted T cell fraction (not recorded which). The rearrangement links TRBV19 to TRBJ2-7; the D gene could be TRBD1 or TRBD2 (5 bases each). This TCR was recovered from a male donor with ankylosing spondylitis. The CDR3 DNA is TGTGCCAGTAGTACCCCTACTCCCGGGACGGCCTCCTACGAGCAGTACTTC. It translates to CASSTPTPGTASYEQYF.